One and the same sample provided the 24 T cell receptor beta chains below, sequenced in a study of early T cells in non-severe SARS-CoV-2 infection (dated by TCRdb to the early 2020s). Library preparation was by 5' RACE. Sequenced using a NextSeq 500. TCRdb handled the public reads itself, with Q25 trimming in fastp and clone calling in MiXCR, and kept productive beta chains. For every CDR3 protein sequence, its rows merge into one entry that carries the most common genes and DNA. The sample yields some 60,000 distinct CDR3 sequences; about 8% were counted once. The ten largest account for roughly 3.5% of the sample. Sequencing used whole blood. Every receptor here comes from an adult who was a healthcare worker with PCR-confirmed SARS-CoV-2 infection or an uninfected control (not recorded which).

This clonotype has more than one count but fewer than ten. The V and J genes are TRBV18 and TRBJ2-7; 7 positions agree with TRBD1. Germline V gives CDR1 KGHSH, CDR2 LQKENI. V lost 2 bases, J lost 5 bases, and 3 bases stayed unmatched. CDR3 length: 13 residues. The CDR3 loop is CASSPDRDHEQYF. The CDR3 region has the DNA TGTGCCAGCTCACCAGACAGGGACCACGAGCAGTACTTC. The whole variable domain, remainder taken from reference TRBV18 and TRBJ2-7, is NAGVMQNPRHLVRRRGQEARLRCSPMKGHSHVYWYRQLPEEGLKFMVYLQKENIIDESGMPKERFSAEFPKEGPSILRIQQVVRGDSAAYFCASSPDRDHEQYFGPGTRLTVT.

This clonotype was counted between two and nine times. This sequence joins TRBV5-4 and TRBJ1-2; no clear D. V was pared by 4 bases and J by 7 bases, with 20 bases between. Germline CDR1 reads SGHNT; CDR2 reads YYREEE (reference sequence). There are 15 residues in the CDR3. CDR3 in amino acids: CASSQHLSRDSGYTF. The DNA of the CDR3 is TGTGCCAGCAGCCAACACCTTTCGCGGGATAGTGGCTACACCTTC.

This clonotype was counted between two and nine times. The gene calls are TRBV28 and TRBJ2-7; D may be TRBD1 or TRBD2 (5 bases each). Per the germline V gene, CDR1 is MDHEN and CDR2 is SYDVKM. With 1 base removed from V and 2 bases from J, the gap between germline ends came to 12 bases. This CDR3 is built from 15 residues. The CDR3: CASSLLGTATYEQYF. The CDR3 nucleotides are TGTGCCAGCAGTTTATTAGGGACGGCGACCTACGAGCAGTACTTC.

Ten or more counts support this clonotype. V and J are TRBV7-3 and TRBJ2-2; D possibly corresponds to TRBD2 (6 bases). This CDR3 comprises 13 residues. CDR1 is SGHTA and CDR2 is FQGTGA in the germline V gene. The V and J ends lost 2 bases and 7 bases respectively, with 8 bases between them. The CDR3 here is CASSLSGSGELFF. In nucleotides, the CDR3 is TGTGCCAGCAGCTTATCCGGGAGCGGGGAGCTGTTTTTT.

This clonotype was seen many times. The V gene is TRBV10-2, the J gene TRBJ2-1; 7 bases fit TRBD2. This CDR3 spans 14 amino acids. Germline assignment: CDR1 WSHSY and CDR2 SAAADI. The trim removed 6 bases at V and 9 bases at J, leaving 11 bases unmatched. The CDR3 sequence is CASRVVGGRGEQFF. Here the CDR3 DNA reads TGCGCCAGCAGGGTAGTGGGCGGGAGAGGTGAGCAGTTCTTC.

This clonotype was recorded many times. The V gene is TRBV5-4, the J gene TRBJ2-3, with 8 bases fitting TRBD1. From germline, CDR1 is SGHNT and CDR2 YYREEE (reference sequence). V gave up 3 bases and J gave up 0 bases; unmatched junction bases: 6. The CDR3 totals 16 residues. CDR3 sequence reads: CASSYGQGGSTDTQYF. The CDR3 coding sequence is TGTGCCAGCAGCTACGGACAGGGCGGTAGCACAGATACGCAGTATTTT.

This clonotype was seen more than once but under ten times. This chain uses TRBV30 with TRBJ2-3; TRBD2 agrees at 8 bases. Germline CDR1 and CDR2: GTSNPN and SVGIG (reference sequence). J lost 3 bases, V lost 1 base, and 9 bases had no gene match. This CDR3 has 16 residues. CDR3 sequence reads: CAWSARTSRVTDTQYF. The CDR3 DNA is TGTGCCTGGAGTGCCCGGACTAGCCGTGTAACAGATACGCAGTATTTT. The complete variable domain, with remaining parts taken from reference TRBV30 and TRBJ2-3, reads SQTIHQWPATLVQPVGSPLSLECTVEGTSNPNLYWYRQAAGRGLQLLFYSVGIGQISSEVPQNLSASRPQDRQFILSSKKLLLSDSGFYLCAWSARTSRVTDTQYFGPGTRLTVL.

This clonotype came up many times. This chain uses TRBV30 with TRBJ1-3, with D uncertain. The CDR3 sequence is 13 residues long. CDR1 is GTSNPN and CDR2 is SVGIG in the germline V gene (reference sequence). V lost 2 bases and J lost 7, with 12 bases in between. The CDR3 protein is CAWSLDGGNTIYF. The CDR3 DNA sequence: TGTGCCTGGAGTTTGGACGGCGGGAACACCATATATTTT. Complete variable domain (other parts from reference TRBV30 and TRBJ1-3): SQTIHQWPATLVQPVGSPLSLECTVEGTSNPNLYWYRQAAGRGLQLLFYSVGIGQISSEVPQNLSASRPQDRQFILSSKKLLLSDSGFYLCAWSLDGGNTIYFGEGSWLTVV.

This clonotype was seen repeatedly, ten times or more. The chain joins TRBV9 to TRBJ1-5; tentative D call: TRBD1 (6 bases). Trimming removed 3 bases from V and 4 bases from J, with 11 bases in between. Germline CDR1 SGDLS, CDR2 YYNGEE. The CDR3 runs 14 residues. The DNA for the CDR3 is TGTGCCAGCAGCGGAGAGGGGGTTAATCAGCCCCAGCATTTT. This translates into CASSGEGVNQPQHF.

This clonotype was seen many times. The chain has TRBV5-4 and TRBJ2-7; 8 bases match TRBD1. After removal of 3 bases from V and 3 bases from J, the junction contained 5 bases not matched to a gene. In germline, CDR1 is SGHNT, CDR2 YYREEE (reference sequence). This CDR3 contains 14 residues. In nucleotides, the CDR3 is TGTGCCAGCAGCTCCGGGACAGGTATCTACGAGCAGTACTTC. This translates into CASSSGTGIYEQYF.

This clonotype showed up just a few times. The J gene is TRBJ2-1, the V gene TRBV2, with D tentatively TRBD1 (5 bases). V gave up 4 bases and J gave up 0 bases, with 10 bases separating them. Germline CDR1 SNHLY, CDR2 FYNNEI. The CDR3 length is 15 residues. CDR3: CASSADSSSYNEQFF. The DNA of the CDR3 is TGTGCCAGCAGTGCCGACAGTTCCTCCTACAATGAGCAGTTCTTC.

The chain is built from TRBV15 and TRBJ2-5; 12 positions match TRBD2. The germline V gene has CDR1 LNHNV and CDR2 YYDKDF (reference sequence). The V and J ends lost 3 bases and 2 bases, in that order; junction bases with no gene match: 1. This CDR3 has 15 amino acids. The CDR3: CATSRGTSGQETQYF. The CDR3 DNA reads TGTGCCACCAGCAGGGGGACTAGCGGGCAAGAGACCCAGTACTTC.

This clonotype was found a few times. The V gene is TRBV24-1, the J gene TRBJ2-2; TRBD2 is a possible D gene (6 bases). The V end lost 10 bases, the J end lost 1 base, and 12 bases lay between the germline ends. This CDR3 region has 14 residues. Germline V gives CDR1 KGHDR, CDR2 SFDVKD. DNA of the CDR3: TGTGCCACTAGGGACTGGGTGAACACCGGGGAGCTGTTTTTT. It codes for CATRDWVNTGELFF.

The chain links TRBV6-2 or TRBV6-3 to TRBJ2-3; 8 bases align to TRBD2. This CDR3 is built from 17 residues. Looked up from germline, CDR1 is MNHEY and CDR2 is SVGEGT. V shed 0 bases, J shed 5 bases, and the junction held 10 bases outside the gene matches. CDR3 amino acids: CASSYSRTAGVLDTQYF. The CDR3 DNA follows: TGTGCCAGCAGTTACTCGAGGACAGCGGGAGTTTTAGATACGCAGTATTTT.

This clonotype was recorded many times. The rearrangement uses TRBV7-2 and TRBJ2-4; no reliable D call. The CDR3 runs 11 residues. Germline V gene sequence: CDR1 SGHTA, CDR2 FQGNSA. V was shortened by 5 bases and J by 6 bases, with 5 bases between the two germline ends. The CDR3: CASSAGNIQYF. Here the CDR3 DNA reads TGTGCCAGCAGCGCCGGAAACATTCAGTACTTC.

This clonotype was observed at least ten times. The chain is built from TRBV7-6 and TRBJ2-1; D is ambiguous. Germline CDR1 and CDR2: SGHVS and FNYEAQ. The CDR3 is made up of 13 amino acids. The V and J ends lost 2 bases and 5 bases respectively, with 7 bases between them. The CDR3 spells CASSLYPDNEQFF. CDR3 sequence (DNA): TGTGCCAGCAGCTTATACCCGGACAATGAGCAGTTCTTC.

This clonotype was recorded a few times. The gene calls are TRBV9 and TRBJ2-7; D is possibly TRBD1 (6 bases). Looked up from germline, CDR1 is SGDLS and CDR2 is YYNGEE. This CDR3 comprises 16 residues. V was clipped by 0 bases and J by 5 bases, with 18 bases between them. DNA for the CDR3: TGTGCCAGCAGCGTAGGGGACAATAGGCCGGGGAACGAGCAGTACTTC. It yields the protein CASSVGDNRPGNEQYF.

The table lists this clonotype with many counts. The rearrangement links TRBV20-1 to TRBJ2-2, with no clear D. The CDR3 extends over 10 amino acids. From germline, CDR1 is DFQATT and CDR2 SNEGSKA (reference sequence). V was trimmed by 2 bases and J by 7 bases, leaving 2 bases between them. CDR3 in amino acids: CSARYGELFF. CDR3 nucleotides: TGCAGTGCTAGATACGGGGAGCTGTTTTTT.

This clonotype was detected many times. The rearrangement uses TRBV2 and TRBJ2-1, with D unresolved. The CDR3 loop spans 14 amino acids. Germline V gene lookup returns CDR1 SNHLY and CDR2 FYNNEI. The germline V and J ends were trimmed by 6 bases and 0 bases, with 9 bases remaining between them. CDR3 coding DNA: TGTGCCAGCAGACCGAAGAGCTCCTACAATGAGCAGTTCTTC. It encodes CASRPKSSYNEQFF.

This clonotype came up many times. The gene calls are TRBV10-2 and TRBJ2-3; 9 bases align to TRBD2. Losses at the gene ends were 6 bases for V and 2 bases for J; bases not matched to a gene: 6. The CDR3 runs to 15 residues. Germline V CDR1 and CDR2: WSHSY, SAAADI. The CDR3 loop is CASSLTSGTTDTQYF. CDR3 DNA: TGCGCCAGCAGCTTGACTAGCGGTACCACAGATACGCAGTATTTT.

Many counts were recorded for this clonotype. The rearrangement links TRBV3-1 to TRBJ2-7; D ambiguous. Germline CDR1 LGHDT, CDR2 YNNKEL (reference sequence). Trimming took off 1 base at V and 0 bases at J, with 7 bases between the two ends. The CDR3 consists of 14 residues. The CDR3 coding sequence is TGTGCCAGCAGCCAAGGTCACAGCTCCTACGAGCAGTACTTC. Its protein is CASSQGHSSYEQYF.

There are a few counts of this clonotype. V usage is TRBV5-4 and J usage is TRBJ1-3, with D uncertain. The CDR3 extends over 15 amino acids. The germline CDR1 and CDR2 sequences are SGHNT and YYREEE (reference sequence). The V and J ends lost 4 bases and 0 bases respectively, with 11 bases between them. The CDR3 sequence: CASSAPGSSGNTIYF. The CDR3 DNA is TGTGCCAGCAGCGCCCCCGGCAGCTCTGGAAACACCATATATTTT.

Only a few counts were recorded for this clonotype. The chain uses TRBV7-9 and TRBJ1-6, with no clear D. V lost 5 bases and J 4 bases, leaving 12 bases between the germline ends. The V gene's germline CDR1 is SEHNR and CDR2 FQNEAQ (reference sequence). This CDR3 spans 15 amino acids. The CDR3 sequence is CASSPRGEYNSPLHF. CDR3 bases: TGTGCCAGCAGCCCCCGCGGGGAATATAATTCACCCCTCCACTTT. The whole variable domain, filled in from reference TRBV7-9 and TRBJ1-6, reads DTGVSQNPRHKITKRGQNVTFRCDPISEHNRLYWYRQTLGQGPEFLTYFQNEAQLEKSRLLSDRFSAERPKGSFSTLEIQRTEQGDSAMYLCASSPRGEYNSPLHFGNGTRLTVT.

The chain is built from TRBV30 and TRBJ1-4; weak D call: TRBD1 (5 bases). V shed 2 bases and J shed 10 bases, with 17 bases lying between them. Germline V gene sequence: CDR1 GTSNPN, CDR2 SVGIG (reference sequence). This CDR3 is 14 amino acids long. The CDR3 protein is CAWSPPGQATKLFF. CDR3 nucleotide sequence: TGTGCCTGGAGTCCACCAGGGCAGGCCACAAAACTGTTTTTT.